This TCR beta chain is from a study of control samples from healthy donors and cancer patients. Generated by immunoSEQ multiplex PCR, the TCRdb table keeps only in-frame clones and is missing some. The sample has about 130,000 clones; 80% to 95% are singletons. V lost 4 bases and J lost 1, with 16 bases in between. CDR3 length: 16 amino acids. Per the germline V gene, CDR1 is ENHRY and CDR2 is SYGVKD. The receptor was isolated from a man aged 40-50 years in good health. Sample: blood. This sequence joins TRBV10-3 and TRBJ1-1, with D possibly matching TRBD1 (5 bases). The CDR3 DNA reads as TGTGCCATCAGTGGCGGGCCCGGGCAGGGGAACACTGAAGCTTTCTTT. This codes for CAISGGPGQGNTEAFF.